The T cell receptor beta chain described here comes from a study of regulatory T cells in long-lasting Graves disease. Documented time point: newly diagnosed GD, antithyroid drugs for less than 3 months. The TCR library was prepared using RNA isolated from PBMCs. Diagnoses of Graves' disease were made by American Thyroid Association guidelines. This clonotype has ten or more counts. From germline, CDR1 is SNHLY and CDR2 FYNNEI. The CDR3 sequence is 12 residues long. The V end lost 8 bases, the J end lost 3 bases, and 11 bases lay between the germline ends. Through Arm-PCR of CDR3 regions and iRepertoire HTBI primers, TCR beta libraries were built. TCRdb reanalysed the multiplex PCR reads using MiXCR and keeps one entry per CDR3 protein. The data show roughly 250,000 distinct CDR3 sequences, 15% to 20% seen once. These same records also appear under a second study, on T cells in Graves' hyperthyroidism and ophthalmopathy. That work adds: Diagnosis of hyperthyroidism was new in patients aged 18 to 65, and its duration was under 2 months. The diagnoses drew upon clinical symptoms, serum thyroxine and TRAb, thyroid ultrasound and orbital computed tomography. Peripheral blood also featured most of the thyroid clonotypes expanded above 0.001.

This chain joins TRBV2 and TRBJ2-7; D may be TRBD2 (7 bases). The receptor's source is a woman aged 30 to 39 with Graves disease. The material was peripheral blood mononuclear cells (PBMCs), obtained at new diagnosis, from a patient treated with antithyroid drugs. The CDR3 coding sequence is TGTGCCAGCCGGGAGGACAGCTACGAGCAGTACTTC. It is translated as CASREDSYEQYF.